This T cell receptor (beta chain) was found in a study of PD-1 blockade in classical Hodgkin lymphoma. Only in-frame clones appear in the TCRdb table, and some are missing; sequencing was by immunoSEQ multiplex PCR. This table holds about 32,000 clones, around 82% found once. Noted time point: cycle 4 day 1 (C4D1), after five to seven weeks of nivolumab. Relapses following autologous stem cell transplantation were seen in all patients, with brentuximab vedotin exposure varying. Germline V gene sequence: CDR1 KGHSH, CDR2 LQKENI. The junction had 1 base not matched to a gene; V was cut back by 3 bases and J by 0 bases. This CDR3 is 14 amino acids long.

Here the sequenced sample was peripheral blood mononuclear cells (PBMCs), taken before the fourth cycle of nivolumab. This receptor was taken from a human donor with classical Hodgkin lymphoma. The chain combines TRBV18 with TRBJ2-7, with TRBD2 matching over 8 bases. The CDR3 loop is CASSPSGTSYEQYF. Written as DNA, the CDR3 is TGTGCCAGCTCACCTAGCGGGACCTCCTACGAGCAGTACTTC.